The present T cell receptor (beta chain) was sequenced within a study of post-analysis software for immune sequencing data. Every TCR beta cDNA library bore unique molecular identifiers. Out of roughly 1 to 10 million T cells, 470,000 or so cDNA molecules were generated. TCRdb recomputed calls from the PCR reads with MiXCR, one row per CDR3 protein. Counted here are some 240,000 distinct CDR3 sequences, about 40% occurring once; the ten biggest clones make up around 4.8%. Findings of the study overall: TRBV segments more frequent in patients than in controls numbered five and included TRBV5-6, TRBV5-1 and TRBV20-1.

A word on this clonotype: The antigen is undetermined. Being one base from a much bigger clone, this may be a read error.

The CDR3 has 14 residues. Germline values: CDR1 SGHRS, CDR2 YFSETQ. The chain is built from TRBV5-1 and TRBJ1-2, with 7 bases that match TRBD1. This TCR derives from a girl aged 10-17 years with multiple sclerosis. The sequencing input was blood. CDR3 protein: CASSPGQAWYGCTF. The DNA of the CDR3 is TGCGCCAGCAGCCCCGGACAGGCTTGGTATGGCTGCACCTTC.